The 25 T cell receptor beta chains listed next were all sequenced from one sample in a study of T cells after yellow fever vaccination. TCRdb processed the 5' RACE reads anew with MiXCR; each CDR3 protein has one entry. The sample consists of roughly 62,000 distinct CDR3 sequences, approximately 7% of them appearing once. The sequencing used CD8+ T cells sorted from PBMCs, collected on the day of the first yellow fever vaccination. Every receptor here comes from a man aged 18 to 35 who received the YFV17D yellow fever vaccine.

This clonotype occurred many times. This rearrangement joins TRBV10-1 to TRBJ2-3; tentatively, D is TRBD1 (5 bases). Germline V gene sequence: CDR1 WNHNN, CDR2 SYGVQD (reference sequence). The CDR3 contains 15 residues. Trimming shortened V by 3 bases and J by 1 base, and 11 bases separated the two germline ends. CDR3 residues: CASSEDGAGTDTQYF. CDR3 coding DNA: TGCGCCAGCAGTGAAGATGGGGCGGGCACAGATACGCAGTATTTT.

At least ten counts were recorded for this clonotype. J is TRBJ2-5 and V is TRBV10-3, with TRBD1 as a possible D gene (6 bases). The germline V gene encodes CDR1 ENHRY and CDR2 SYGVKD. This CDR3 contains 13 residues. V lost 6 bases, J lost 4 bases, and 12 bases lay in between. The CDR3 nucleotides are TGTGCCATCAGCTCCGGGACACGAGAGACCCAGTACTTC. Encoded protein: CAISSGTRETQYF.

The rearrangement uses TRBV4-1 and TRBJ1-3; a weak D match, TRBD1 (5 bases). Trimming cost V 4 bases and J 0 bases, with 19 bases left between them. CDR1 and CDR2 from the germline V gene are MGHRA and YSYEKL. The CDR3 has 18 residues. CDR3 bases: TGCGCCAGCAGCCCCGGGCGGGGCGGGACGATCTCTGGAAACACCATATATTTT. Residues: CASSPGRGGTISGNTIYF.

This clonotype was picked up a small number of times. This chain connects TRBV4-3 to TRBJ2-1, with 8 positions matching TRBD1. Unmatched junction bases numbered 8, after V lost 2 bases and J lost 5 bases. The CDR3 spans 16 residues. The V gene's germline CDR1 is LGHNA and CDR2 YSLEER. The CDR3: CASSQSPWDRNNEQFF. The CDR3 DNA reads as TGCGCCAGCAGCCAAAGCCCCTGGGACAGGAACAATGAGCAGTTCTTC.

This chain uses TRBV5-6 with TRBJ1-1; D not resolved. This CDR3 has 12 residues. Germline V lookup: CDR1 SGHDT, CDR2 YYEEEE. V gave up 2 bases and J gave up 9 bases, with 11 bases separating them. CDR3 coding DNA: TGTGCCAGCAGCTTACTTACTACGAAAGCTTTCTTT. This codes for CASSLLTTKAFF.

This clonotype has a count of ten or more. This sequence joins TRBV18 and TRBJ2-3, with a weak D call TRBD1 (6 bases). V was clipped by 4 bases and J by 6 bases, with 14 bases between them. In germline, CDR1 is KGHSH, CDR2 LQKENI. There are 14 residues in the CDR3. This CDR3 reads CASSLLDRTDTQYF. The CDR3 DNA is TGTGCCAGCTCACTCCTAGACAGGACCGATACGCAGTATTTT.

This clonotype was counted many times. This CDR3 is CASTLTGAYTGELFF. The CDR3 DNA follows: TGCGCCAGTACTCTGACGGGGGCTTACACCGGGGAGCTGTTTTTT. This rearrangement joins TRBV4-1 to TRBJ2-2; D may match TRBD1 or TRBD2 (6 bases each). Germline loops: CDR1 MGHRA, CDR2 YSYEKL. This CDR3 is built from 15 residues. Trimming took 9 bases from V and 3 from J, leaving 17 bases between them.

This clonotype was found a few times. The CDR3 is CASSLAIAGVSDTQYF. In DNA, the CDR3 is TGTGCCAGCAGTCTCGCAATAGCGGGGGTTTCAGATACGCAGTATTTT. The V call is TRBV7-8, the J call TRBJ2-3; TRBD2 matches 9 bases. CDR3 length equals 16 residues. Looked up from germline, CDR1 is SGHVS and CDR2 is FQNEAQ. The J segment lost 4 bases and the V segment lost 6 bases, leaving 11 bases of the junction unmatched. Filled out from reference TRBV7-8 and TRBJ2-3, the complete variable domain reads GAGVSQSPRYKVAKRGQDVALRCDPISGHVSLFWYQQALGQGPEFLTYFQNEAQLDKSGLPSDRFFAERPEGSVSTLKIQRTQQEDSAVYLCASSLAIAGVSDTQYFGPGTRLTVL.

V gene TRBV7-9 combines with J gene TRBJ2-2; weak D call: TRBD2 (5 bases). The germline gives CDR1 SEHNR, CDR2 FQNEAQ (reference sequence). The CDR3 spans 13 residues. The germline V and J ends were trimmed by 5 bases and 5 bases, with 9 bases remaining between them. The CDR3 is CASSPRGTGELFF. The CDR3, as DNA: TGTGCCAGCAGCCCTCGAGGGACCGGGGAGCTGTTTTTT.

The rearrangement links TRBV19 to TRBJ1-5; the D is unclear. The germline V and J ends were trimmed by 1 base and 0 bases, with 7 bases remaining between them. The germline V gene has CDR1 LNHDA and CDR2 SQIVND (reference sequence). This CDR3 has 15 residues. The CDR3 loop reads CASSIVGGSNQPQHF. For the CDR3, the DNA is TGTGCCAGTAGTATAGTTGGAGGTAGCAATCAGCCCCAGCATTTT.

This clonotype showed up many times. The chain couples TRBV5-1 to TRBJ2-3; TRBD1 is a possible D gene (5 bases). CDR3 size: 15 residues. CDR1 is SGHRS and CDR2 is YFSETQ in the germline V gene. V was pared by 0 bases and J by 2 bases, with 10 bases between. DNA of the CDR3: TGCGCCAGCAGCTTGGTGACGACAGACACAGATACGCAGTATTTT. This encodes CASSLVTTDTDTQYF.

V and J are TRBV13 and TRBJ2-5; 8 bases align to TRBD2. J gave up 5 bases and V 4 bases, and 6 bases lay outside the gene matches. The CDR3 has 14 amino acids. Germline CDR1 is PRHDT and CDR2 is FYEKMQ (reference sequence). The DNA of the CDR3 is TGTGCCAGCAGCTCCCGCGGGGGGCCCGAGACCCAGTACTTC. It is translated as CASSSRGGPETQYF. Together with reference TRBV13 and TRBJ2-5, the CDR3 gives the full variable domain: AAGVIQSPRHLIKEKRETATLKCYPIPRHDTVYWYQQGPGQDPQFLISFYEKMQSDKGSIPDRFSAQQFSDYHSELNMSSLELGDSALYFCASSSRGGPETQYFGPGTRLLVL.

This clonotype was detected a few times. V gene TRBV12-3 or TRBV12-4 combines with J gene TRBJ1-5; D not resolved. This CDR3 is built from 12 residues. V was trimmed by 6 bases and J by 1 base, leaving 4 bases between them. DNA for the CDR3: TGTGCCAGCAGGAGAAGCAATCAGCCCCAGCATTTT. This encodes CASRRSNQPQHF.

This clonotype was seen more than once but under ten times. V is TRBV11-1 and J is TRBJ2-1; 14 positions agree with TRBD2. CDR1 is SGHAT, CDR2 FQDESV, per germline (reference sequence). V gave up 5 bases and J gave up 4 bases; unmatched junction bases: 10. This CDR3 contains 18 residues. The CDR3 nucleotides read TGTGCCAGCAGCCCCGGGACTAGCGGGGGAAGGGTATACAATGAGCAGTTCTTC. Translating it yields CASSPGTSGGRVYNEQFF.

This clonotype was found a few times. This chain connects TRBV20-1 to TRBJ2-1; D possibly uses TRBD1 or TRBD2 (6 bases each). Deletions cut 4 bases from V and 10 bases from J, with 23 bases between. The CDR3 runs to 15 residues. Germline loops: CDR1 DFQATT, CDR2 SNEGSKA (reference sequence). The CDR3 spells CSANEAGPGAGEQFF. The CDR3 DNA sequence: TGCAGTGCTAACGAGGCGGGTCCGGGGGCGGGCGAGCAGTTCTTC.

This clonotype showed up many times. The rearrangement joins TRBV19 to TRBJ2-1, with no clear D. Trimming shortened V by 4 bases and J by 9 bases, and 16 bases separated the two germline ends. Germline CDR1 is LNHDA and CDR2 is SQIVND (reference sequence). The CDR3 consists of 14 residues. The CDR3 bases are TGTGCCAGTAGTACCCGGGCCGGAGAGGTTGAGCAGTTCTTC. It is translated as CASSTRAGEVEQFF.

The chain employs TRBV4-2 and TRBJ2-1; 12 bases agree with TRBD2. J gave up 8 bases and V 1 base, and 12 bases lay outside the gene matches. The CDR3 sequence is 18 residues long. The V gene's germline CDR1 is LGHNA and CDR2 YNFKEQ. In nucleotides, the CDR3 is TGTGCCAGCAGCCAAGCGCTCCTAGCGGGGGGGTATTTCTATGAGCAGTTCTTC. Translated: CASSQALLAGGYFYEQFF.

The chain combines TRBV5-4 with TRBJ2-7; 8 bases agree with TRBD2. Germline CDR1 is SGHNT and CDR2 is YYREEE (reference sequence). The CDR3 is 18 residues long. V shed 1 base and J 3 bases; nucleotides not matched to a gene: 15. The CDR3 DNA reads as TGTGCCAGCAGCTTGTCGACCGGGGGGGCCTTGATTTACTACGAGCAGTACTTC. It yields the protein CASSLSTGGALIYYEQYF.

Many counts were recorded for this clonotype. The chain carries TRBV9 and TRBJ2-2; the match to TRBD1 covers 8 bases. The junction had 3 bases not matched to a gene; V was cut back by 3 bases and J by 8 bases. Germline V gene lookup returns CDR1 SGDLS and CDR2 YYNGEE. The CDR3 is made up of 13 amino acids. The CDR3 DNA follows: TGTGCCAGCAGCGCCAGGGGGCTTGGGGAGCTGTTTTTT. It specifies CASSARGLGELFF.

The sample holds many counts of this clonotype. The chain links TRBV11-1 to TRBJ2-1, with D possibly TRBD2 on 7 matching bases. Germline CDR1 is SGHAT and CDR2 is FQDESV (reference sequence). V was shortened by 6 bases and J by 2 bases, with 17 bases between the two germline ends. The CDR3 has 16 amino acids. The CDR3 here is CASRSSGAGAYNEQFF. The CDR3 region has the DNA TGTGCCAGCAGATCCTCGGGGGCGGGAGCCTACAATGAGCAGTTCTTC.

This clonotype was detected many times. The rearrangement uses TRBV12-3 or TRBV12-4 and TRBJ2-7; possibly TRBD1 or TRBD2 for D (5 bases each). V lost 5 bases to trimming and J lost 6 bases, with 11 bases between them. CDR3 length: 12 residues. The CDR3 DNA sequence: TGTGCCAGCAGTCCGGGGCTGGTCGAGCAGTACTTC. Translated, it gives CASSPGLVEQYF.

In the case of this clonotype: A much larger clone differs from this one at a single base, so this may be a read error. The chain uses TRBV29-1 and TRBJ2-2, with D maybe TRBD1 (5 bases). Trimming removed 7 bases at V and 5 bases at J, with 14 bases between. The germline gives CDR1 SQVTM, CDR2 ANQGSEA. The CDR3 is 13 residues long. The CDR3 region has the DNA TGCAGCGCTTTTCCAGGGAAAACCGGGGAGCTGTTTTTT. It is translated as CSAFPGKTGELFF.

Concerning this clonotype: A much larger clone lies one base from this, so it may be a read error. The chain carries TRBV7-8 and TRBJ2-1; TRBD1 is a possible D gene (5 bases). CDR1 and CDR2 (germline): SGHVS, FQNEAQ. V was cut by 1 base and J by 10 bases, with 11 bases left in between. This CDR3 spans 13 amino acids. The CDR3 DNA is TGTGCCAGCAGCTTAGTAGGGGCCGGGGAGCAGTTCTTC. Translated: CASSLVGAGEQFF.

On this clonotype itself: It may be a read error: a sequence one base away is much more abundant. V is TRBV12-3 or TRBV12-4 and J is TRBJ2-7; weak D call: TRBD1 (6 bases). This CDR3 comprises 13 residues. Between the trimmed V and J ends, which lost 4 bases and 5 bases, there was a span of 12 bases. CDR3 loop: CASSSGTSDEQYV. In DNA, the CDR3 is TGTGCCAGCAGTTCCGGGACAAGTGACGAGCAGTACGTC.

V is TRBV29-1 and J is TRBJ2-5, with unresolved D. This CDR3 region has 13 residues. The germline gives CDR1 SQVTM, CDR2 ANQGSEA. The germline V and J ends were trimmed by 3 bases and 1 base, with 9 bases remaining between them. The CDR3 DNA follows: TGCAGCGTTGAGTTTCGACTCCAAGAGACCCAGTACTTC. It encodes CSVEFRLQETQYF.